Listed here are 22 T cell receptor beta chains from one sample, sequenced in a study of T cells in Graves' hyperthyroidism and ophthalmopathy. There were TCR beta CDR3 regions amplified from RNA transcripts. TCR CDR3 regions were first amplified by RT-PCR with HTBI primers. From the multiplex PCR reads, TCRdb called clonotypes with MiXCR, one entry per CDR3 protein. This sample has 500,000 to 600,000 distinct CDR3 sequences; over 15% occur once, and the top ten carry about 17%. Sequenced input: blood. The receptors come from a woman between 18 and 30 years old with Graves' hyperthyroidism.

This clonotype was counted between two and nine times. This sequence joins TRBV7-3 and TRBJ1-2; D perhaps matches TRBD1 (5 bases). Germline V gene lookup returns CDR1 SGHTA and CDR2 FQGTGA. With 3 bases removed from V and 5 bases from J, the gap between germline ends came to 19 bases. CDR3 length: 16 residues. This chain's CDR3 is CASSFYLGPKPYGYTF. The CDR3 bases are TGTGCCAGCAGCTTCTATTTGGGACCCAAACCTTATGGCTACACCTTC.

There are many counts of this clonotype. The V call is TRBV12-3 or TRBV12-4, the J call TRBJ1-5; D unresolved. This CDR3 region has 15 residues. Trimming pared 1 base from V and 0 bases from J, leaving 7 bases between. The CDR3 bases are TGTGCCAGCAGTTTAGACGGATTTAGCAATCAGCCCCAGCATTTT. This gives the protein CASSLDGFSNQPQHF.

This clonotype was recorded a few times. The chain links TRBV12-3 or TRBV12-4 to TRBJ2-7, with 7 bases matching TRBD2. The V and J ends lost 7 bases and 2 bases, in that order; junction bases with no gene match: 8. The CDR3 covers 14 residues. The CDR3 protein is CASNPTSAPYEQYF. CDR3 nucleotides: TGTGCCAGCAACCCAACTAGCGCTCCCTACGAGCAGTACTTC.

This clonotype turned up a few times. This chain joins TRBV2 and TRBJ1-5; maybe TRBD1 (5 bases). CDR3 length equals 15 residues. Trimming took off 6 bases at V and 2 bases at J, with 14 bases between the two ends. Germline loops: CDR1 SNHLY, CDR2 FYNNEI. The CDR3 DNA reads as TGTGCCAGCAGGAGGGGCGGGCTGGGCAATCAGCCCCAGCATTTT. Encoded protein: CASRRGGLGNQPQHF.

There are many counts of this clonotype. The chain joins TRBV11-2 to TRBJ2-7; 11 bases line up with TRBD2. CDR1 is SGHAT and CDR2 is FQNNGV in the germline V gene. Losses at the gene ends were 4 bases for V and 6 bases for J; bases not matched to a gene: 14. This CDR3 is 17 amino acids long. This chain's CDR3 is CASSSLRGLAGGVEQYF. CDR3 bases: TGTGCCAGCAGCTCCCTTCGGGGGCTAGCGGGGGGTGTCGAGCAGTACTTC.

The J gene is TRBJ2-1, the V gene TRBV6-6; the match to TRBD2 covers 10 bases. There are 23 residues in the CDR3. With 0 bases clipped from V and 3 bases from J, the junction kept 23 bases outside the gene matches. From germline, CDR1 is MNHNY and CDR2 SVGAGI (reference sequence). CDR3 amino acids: CASSYSTSVGSGGAFFYYNEQFF. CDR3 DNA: TGTGCCAGCAGTTACTCGACCAGTGTCGGGAGCGGGGGGGCTTTTTTCTACTACAATGAGCAGTTCTTC.

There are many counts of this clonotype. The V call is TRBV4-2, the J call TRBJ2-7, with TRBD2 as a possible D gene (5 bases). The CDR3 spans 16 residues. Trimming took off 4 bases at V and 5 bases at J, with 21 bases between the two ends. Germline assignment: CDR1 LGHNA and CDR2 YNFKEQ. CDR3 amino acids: CASSLLVSGDGNEQYF. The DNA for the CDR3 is TGTGCCAGCAGCCTCCTTGTCAGCGGAGACGGGAACGAGCAGTACTTC.

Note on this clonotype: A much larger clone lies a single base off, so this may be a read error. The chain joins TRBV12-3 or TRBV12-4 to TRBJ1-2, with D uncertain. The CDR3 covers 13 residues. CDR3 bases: TGTGCCAGCAGTACTTACCGCAACTATGGCCACACCTTC. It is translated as CASSTYRNYGHTF.

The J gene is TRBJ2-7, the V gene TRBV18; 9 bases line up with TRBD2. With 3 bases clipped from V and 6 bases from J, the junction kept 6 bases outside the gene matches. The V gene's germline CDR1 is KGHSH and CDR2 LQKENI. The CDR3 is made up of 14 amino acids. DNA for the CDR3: TGTGCCAGCTCACCCCCGGGACTAGCCCCCGAGCAGTACTTC. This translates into CASSPPGLAPEQYF.

This CDR3 is CASTPGGGGSYNEQFF. Here the CDR3 DNA reads TGTGCCAGCACCCCTGGGGGCGGGGGTTCCTACAATGAGCAGTTCTTC. The J gene is TRBJ2-1, the V gene TRBV7-9; the D gene is possibly TRBD2 (7 bases). This CDR3 is built from 16 residues. Germline CDR1 SEHNR, CDR2 FQNEAQ (reference sequence). The V and J ends lost 7 bases and 1 base respectively, with 17 bases between them. The full variable domain, in which reference TRBV7-9 and TRBJ2-1 provide the parts outside the CDR3, is DTGVSQNPRHKITKRGQNVTFRCDPISEHNRLYWYRQTLGQGPEFLTYFQNEAQLEKSRLLSDRFSAERPKGSFSTLEIQRTEQGDSAMYLCASTPGGGGSYNEQFFGPGTRLTVL.

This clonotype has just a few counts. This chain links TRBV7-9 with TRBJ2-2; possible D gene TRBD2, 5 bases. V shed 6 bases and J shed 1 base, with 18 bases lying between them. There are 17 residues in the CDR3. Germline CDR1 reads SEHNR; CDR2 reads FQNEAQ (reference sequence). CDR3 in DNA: TGTGCCAGCAGTTTTAAGGTCGCGACTAAGAACACCGGGGAGCTGTTTTTT. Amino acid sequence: CASSFKVATKNTGELFF.

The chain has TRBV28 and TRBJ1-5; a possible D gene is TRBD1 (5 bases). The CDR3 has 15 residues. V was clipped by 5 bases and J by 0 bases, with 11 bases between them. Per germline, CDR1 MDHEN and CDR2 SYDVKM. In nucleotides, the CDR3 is TGTGCCAGCAGTCTGGGACCCTCTAGCAATCAGCCCCAGCATTTT. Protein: CASSLGPSSNQPQHF. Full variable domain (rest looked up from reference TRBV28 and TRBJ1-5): DVKVTQSSRYLVKRTGEKVFLECVQDMDHENMFWYRQDPGLGLRLIYFSYDVKMKEKGDIPEGYSVSREKKERFSLILESASTNQTSMYLCASSLGPSSNQPQHFGDGTRLSIL.

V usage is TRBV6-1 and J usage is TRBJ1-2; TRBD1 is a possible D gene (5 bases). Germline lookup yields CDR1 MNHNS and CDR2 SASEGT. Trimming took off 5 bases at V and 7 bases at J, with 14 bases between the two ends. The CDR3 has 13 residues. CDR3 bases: TGTGCCAGCAGTCTCCGACAGTCCGGTGGCTACACCTTC. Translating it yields CASSLRQSGGYTF.

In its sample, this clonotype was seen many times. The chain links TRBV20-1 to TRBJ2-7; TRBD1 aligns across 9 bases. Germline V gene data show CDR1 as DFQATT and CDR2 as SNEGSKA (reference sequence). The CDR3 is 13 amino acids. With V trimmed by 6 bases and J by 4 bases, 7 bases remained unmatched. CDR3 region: CSAGTGTGYEQYF. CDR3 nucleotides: TGCAGTGCGGGCACCGGGACAGGGTACGAGCAGTACTTC.

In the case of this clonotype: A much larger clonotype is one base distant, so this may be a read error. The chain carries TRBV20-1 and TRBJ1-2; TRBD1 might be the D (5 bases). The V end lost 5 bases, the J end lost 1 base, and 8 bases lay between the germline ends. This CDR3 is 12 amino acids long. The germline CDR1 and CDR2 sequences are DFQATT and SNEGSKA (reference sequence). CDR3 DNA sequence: TGCAGTGCTGGCAGGGTTAACTATGGCTACACCTTC. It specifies CSAGRVNYGYTF.

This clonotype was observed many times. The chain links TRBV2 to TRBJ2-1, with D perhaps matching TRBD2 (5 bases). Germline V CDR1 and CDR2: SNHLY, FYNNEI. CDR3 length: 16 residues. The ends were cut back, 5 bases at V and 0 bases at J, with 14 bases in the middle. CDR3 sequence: CASSTIAKSSYNEQFF. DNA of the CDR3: TGTGCCAGCAGTACCATAGCGAAAAGCTCCTACAATGAGCAGTTCTTC.

The CDR3 protein is CASSVAGDREQYF. CDR3 nucleotides: TGTGCCAGCAGCGTAGCGGGAGACAGGGAGCAGTACTTC. This chain joins TRBV9 and TRBJ2-7; either TRBD1 or TRBD2 may fit D (6 bases each). Trimming removed 0 bases at V and 7 bases at J, with 11 bases between. The germline CDR1 and CDR2 sequences are SGDLS and YYNGEE. This CDR3 spans 13 amino acids.

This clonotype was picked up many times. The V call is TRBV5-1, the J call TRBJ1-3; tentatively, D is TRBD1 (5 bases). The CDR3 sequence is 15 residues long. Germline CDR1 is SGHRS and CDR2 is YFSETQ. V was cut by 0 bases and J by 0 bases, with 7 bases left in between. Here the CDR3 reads CASSLGDFSGNTIYF. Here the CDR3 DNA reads TGCGCCAGCAGCTTGGGGGACTTCTCTGGAAACACCATATATTTT. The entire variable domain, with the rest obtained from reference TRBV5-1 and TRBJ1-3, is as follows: KAGVTQTPRYLIKTRGQQVTLSCSPISGHRSVSWYQQTPGQGLQFLFEYFSETQRNKGNFPGRFSGRQFSNSRSEMNVSTLELGDSALYLCASSLGDFSGNTIYFGEGSWLTVV.

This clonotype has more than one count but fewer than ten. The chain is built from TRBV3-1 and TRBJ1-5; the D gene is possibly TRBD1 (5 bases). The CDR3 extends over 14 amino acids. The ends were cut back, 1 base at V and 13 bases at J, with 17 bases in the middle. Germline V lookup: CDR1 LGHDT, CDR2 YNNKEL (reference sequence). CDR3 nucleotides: TGTGCCAGCAGCCAAGCCAGTATTGCAGGGACGCAGCATTTT. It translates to CASSQASIAGTQHF.

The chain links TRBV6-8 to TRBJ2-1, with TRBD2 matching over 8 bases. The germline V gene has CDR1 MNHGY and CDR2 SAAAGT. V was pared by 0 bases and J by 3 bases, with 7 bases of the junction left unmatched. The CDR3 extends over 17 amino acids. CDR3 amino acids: CASSYSFAGGHYNEQFF. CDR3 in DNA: TGTGCCAGCAGTTACTCCTTTGCGGGAGGCCACTACAATGAGCAGTTCTTC.

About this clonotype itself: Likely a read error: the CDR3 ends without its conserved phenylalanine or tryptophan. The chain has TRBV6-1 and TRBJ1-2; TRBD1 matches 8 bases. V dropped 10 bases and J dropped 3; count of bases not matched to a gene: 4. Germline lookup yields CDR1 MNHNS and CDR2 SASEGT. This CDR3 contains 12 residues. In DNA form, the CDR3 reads TGTGCCATCAACAGGGGGGACTATGGCTACACCCTC. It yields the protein CAINRGDYGYTL.

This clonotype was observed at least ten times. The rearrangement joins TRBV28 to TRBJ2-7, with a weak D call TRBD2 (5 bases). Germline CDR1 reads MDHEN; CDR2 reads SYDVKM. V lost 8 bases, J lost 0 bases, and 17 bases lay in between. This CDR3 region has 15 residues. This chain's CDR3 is CASGPGISSSYEQYF. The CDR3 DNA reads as TGTGCCAGCGGTCCGGGGATCAGTAGCTCCTACGAGCAGTACTTC. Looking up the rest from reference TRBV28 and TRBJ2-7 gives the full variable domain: DVKVTQSSRYLVKRTGEKVFLECVQDMDHENMFWYRQDPGLGLRLIYFSYDVKMKEKGDIPEGYSVSREKKERFSLILESASTNQTSMYLCASGPGISSSYEQYFGPGTRLTVT.